The source of this T cell receptor (beta chain) is a study of control samples from healthy donors and cancer patients. V was trimmed by 1 base and J by 2 bases, leaving 14 bases between them. The CDR3 is made up of 16 amino acids. Repertoires were generated with immunoSEQ multiplex PCR, while TCRdb's copy carries only in-frame clones and drops some. This table has over 7,500 clones, roughly nine tenths appearing once. The sample consisted of PBMCs. This clonotype originated in a man in his fifties or sixties with colorectal cancer. J is TRBJ2-5 and V is TRBV23-1, with D perhaps TRBD1 (6 bases). TRBV23-1 is known as an ORF, though its function is uncertain. This chain's CDR3 is CASSQFDRLGQETQYF. In DNA form, the CDR3 reads TGCGCCAGCAGTCAATTTGACAGGTTGGGGCAAGAGACCCAGTACTTC.